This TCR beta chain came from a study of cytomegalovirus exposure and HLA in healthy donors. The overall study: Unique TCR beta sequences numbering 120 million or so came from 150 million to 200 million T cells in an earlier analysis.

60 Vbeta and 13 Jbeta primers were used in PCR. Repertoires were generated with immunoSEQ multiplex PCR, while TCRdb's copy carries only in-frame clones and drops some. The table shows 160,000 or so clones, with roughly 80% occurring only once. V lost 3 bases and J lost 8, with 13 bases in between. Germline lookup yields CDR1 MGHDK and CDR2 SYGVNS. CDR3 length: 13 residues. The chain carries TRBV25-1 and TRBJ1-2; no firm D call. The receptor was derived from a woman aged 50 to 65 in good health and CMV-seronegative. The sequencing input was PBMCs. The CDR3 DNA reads TGTGCCAGCAGTGATTATGTGGTTGCGGGCTACACCTTC. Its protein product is CASSDYVVAGYTF.